This TCR beta chain was sequenced in a study of blood T cell repertoires in COVID-19. In the study overall: T cells, B-cell-depleted T cells, or PBMCs supplied cDNA or gDNA.

This clone was seen more than once but under ten times. Ages ranged from roughly 18 to 95 years, with residence in under 25 US areas. Donors were grouped by their self-reported clinical history. Clones were sequenced by immunoSEQ multiplex PCR, and TCRdb holds only the in-frame ones, with some missing. This table has roughly 140,000 clones, around four fifths appearing once. This clonotype was obtained from a woman in her forties who had recovered from COVID-19. Material: PBMCs or T cells enriched from blood (not recorded which).

CDR3 sequence reads: CSVEASGNEQFF. In DNA, the CDR3 is TGCAGCGTTGAGGCTAGCGGCAATGAGCAGTTCTTC. The V call is TRBV29-1, the J call TRBJ2-1; 7 bases match TRBD2. The CDR3 spans 12 residues. With 3 bases clipped from V and 6 bases from J, the junction kept 2 bases outside the gene matches. Germline V CDR1 and CDR2: SQVTM, ANQGSEA.